This T cell receptor beta chain is drawn from a study of radiotherapy plus CTLA-4 blockade in lung cancer. General observations from the study: Once radiotherapy plus ipilimumab had been given, TCR clones derived from tumor expanded in blood. Strongest reported response predictors: early blood clone changes and post-radiation interferon-beta.

Comments on this clone: Its specificity is unknown.

Chemo-refractory metastatic non-small-cell lung cancer patients were treated with focal radiation plus CTLA-4 blockade with ipilimumab. Measured with immunoSEQ multiplex PCR; TCRdb has only the in-frame clones, and not every one. The table has about 94,000 clones, approximately 78% seen once. The CDR3 has 14 amino acids. Trimming left V 5 bases short and J 7 bases short, with 18 bases between. CDR1 SEHNR and CDR2 FQNEAQ come from the germline V gene (reference sequence). The source of this sequence is a human donor with non-small cell lung cancer that progressed on radiotherapy plus ipilimumab. Sequencing used peripheral blood, obtained from a patient treated with radiotherapy plus ipilimumab. The V and J genes are TRBV7-9 and TRBJ2-7; no clear D gene. The CDR3 loop reads CASSPRLSPGEQYF. The CDR3 DNA reads as TGTGCCAGCAGCCCCCGACTCTCCCCAGGAGAGCAGTACTTC.